Here is one T cell receptor beta chain with its context. Its antigen is still unknown. The record originates from a study of OX40 agonist ivuxolimab in advanced cancers. This table comes from immunoSEQ multiplex PCR, and its TCRdb copy is limited to in-frame clones, with some not included. There are more than 45,000 clones in the sample; roughly 90% occur only once, and approximately 7.2% lies in the top ten. The V and J ends lost 1 base and 8 bases respectively, with 11 bases between them. CDR1 and CDR2 (germline): SNHLY, FYNNEI. The CDR3 sequence is 13 residues long. Study-level findings and limits: At 0.1 to 3.0 mg/kg and by week 6, CD4+ and CD8+ T cells in the blood had expanded clonally.

This chain uses TRBV2 with TRBJ1-1, with D unresolved. Sequencing used CD4+ or CD8+ T cells sorted from blood, obtained in a trial of the OX40 agonist ivuxolimab. The sequence was obtained from an adult with an advanced solid tumor such as melanoma, head and neck, liver or kidney cancer. CDR3 DNA: TGTGCCAGCAGTGAAGAGCGGGATTCAGAAGCTTTCTTT. Amino acids: CASSEERDSEAFF.